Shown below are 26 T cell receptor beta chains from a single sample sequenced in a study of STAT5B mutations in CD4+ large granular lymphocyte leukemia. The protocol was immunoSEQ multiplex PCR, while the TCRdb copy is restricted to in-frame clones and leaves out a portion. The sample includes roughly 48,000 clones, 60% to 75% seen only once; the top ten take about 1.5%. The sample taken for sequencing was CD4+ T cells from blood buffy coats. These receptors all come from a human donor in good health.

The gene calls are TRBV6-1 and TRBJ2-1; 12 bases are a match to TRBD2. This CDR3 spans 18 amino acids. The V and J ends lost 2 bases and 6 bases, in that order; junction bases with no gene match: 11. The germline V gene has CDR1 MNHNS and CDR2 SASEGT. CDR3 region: CASSEWGGLAGSGNEQFF. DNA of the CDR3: TGTGCCAGCAGTGAATGGGGAGGACTAGCGGGGAGCGGCAATGAGCAGTTCTTC.

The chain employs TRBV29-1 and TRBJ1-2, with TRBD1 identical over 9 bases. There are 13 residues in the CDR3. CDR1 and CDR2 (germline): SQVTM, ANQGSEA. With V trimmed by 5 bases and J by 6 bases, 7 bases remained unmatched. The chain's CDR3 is CSVPGQGIDGYTF. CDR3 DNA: TGCAGCGTTCCGGGACAGGGAATCGATGGCTACACCTTC.

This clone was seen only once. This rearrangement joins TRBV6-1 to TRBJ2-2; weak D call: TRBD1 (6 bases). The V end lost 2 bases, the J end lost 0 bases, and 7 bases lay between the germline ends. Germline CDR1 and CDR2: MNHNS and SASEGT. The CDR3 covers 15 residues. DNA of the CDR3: TGTGCCAGCAGTGAATGGACAGCGAACACCGGGGAGCTGTTTTTT. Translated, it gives CASSEWTANTGELFF.

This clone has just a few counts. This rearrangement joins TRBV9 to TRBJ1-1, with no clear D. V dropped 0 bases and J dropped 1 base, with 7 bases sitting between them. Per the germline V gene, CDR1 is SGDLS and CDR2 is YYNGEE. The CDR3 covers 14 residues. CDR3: CASSVVPENTEAFF. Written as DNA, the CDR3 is TGTGCCAGCAGCGTAGTGCCGGAGAACACTGAAGCTTTCTTT.

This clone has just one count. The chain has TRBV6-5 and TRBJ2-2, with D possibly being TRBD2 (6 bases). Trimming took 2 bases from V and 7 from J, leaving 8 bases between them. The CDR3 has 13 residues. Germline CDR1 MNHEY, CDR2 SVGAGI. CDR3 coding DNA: TGTGCCAGCAGTTACGCGCGGGGCGGGGAGCTGTTTTTT. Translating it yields CASSYARGGELFF.

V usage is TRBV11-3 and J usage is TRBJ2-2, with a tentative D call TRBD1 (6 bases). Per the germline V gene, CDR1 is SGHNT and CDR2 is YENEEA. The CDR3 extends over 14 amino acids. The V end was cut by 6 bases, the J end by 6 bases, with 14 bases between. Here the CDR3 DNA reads TGTGCCAGCAGGGCTACAGGGATCTCCGGGGAGCTGTTTTTT. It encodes CASRATGISGELFF.

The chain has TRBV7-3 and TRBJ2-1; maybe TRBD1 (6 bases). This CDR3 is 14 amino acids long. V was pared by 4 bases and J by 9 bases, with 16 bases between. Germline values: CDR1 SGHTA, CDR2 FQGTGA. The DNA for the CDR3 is TGTGCCAGCAGCTCATCACAGGGAGTGGTTGAGCAGTTCTTC. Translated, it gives CASSSSQGVVEQFF.

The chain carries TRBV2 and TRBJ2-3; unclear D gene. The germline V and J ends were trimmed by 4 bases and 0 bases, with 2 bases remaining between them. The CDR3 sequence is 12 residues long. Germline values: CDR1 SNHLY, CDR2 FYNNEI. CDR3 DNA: TGTGCCAGCAGTGCTAGCACAGATACGCAGTATTTT. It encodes CASSASTDTQYF.

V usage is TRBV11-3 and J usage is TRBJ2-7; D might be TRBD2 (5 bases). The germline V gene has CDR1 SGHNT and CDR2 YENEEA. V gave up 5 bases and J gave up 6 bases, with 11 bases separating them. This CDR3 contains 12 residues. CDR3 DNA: TGTGCCAGCAGCAGGGCGGGTGGCGAGCAGTACTTC. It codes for CASSRAGGEQYF.

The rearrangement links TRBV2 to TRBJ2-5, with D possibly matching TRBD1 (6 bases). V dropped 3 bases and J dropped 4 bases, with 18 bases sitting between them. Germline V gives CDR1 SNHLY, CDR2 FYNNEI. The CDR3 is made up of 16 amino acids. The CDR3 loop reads CASSDWGGGRGETQYF. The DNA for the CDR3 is TGTGCCAGCAGTGACTGGGGTGGGGGCAGGGGAGAGACCCAGTACTTC.

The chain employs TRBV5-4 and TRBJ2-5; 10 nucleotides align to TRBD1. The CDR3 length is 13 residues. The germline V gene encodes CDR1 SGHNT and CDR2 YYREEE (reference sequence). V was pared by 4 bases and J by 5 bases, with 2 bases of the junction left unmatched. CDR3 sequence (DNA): TGTGCCAGCAGCGAGGACAGGGGGGAGACCCAGTACTTC. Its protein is CASSEDRGETQYF.

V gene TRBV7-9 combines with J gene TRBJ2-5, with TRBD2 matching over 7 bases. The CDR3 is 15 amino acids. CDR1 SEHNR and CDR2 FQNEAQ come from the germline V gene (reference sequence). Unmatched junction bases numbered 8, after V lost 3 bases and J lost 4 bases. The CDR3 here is CASSLFLGEGETQYF. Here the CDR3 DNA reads TGTGCCAGCAGCTTGTTCTTAGGGGAGGGAGAGACCCAGTACTTC.

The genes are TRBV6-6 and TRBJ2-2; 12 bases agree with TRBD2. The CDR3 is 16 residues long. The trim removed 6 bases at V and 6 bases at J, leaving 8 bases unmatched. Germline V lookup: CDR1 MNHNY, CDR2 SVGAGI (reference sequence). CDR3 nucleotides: TGTGCCAGCAGGGACCTAGCGGGGGGGGAGTCCGGGGAGCTGTTTTTT. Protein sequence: CASRDLAGGESGELFF.

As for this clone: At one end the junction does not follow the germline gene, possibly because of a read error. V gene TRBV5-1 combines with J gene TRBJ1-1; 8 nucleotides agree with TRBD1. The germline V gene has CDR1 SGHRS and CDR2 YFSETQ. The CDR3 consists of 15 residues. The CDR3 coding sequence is TGCGCCAGCAGCCCGGGGACAGGAGGGGCCCCTGATGCTTTCTTT. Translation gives CASSPGTGGAPDAFF.

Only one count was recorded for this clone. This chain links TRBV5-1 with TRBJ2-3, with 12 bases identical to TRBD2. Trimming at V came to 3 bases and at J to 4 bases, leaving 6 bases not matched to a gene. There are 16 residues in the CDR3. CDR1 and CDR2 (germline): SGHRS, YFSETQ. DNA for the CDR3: TGCGCCAGCAGCTCTCTAGCGGGGGGGGTGGCAGATACGCAGTATTTT. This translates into CASSSLAGGVADTQYF.

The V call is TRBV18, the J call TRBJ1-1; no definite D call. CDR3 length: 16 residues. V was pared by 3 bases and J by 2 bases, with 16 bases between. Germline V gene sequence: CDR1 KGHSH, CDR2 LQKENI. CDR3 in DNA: TGTGCCAGCTCACCCCCCGGCCTACCCCTTAACACTGAAGCTTTCTTT. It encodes CASSPPGLPLNTEAFF.

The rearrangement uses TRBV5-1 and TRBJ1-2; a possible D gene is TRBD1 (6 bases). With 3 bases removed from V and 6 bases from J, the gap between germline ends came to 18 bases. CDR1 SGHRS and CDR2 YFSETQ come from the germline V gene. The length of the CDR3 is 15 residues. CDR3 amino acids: CASSSQGLATDGYTF. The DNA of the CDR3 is TGCGCCAGCAGCTCGCAGGGGTTGGCCACCGATGGCTACACCTTC. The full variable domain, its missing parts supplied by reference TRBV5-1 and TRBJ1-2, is KAGVTQTPRYLIKTRGQQVTLSCSPISGHRSVSWYQQTPGQGLQFLFEYFSETQRNKGNFPGRFSGRQFSNSRSEMNVSTLELGDSALYLCASSSQGLATDGYTFGSGTRLTVV.

DNA for the CDR3: TGTGCCAGTAGCGGACAGGGAGGACCCTACGAGCAGTACTTC. It codes for CASSGQGGPYEQYF. The V and J genes are TRBV19 and TRBJ2-7, with TRBD1 matching 8 bases. The CDR3 loop spans 14 amino acids. The ends lost 6 bases at V and 2 bases at J; junction bases unmatched: 6. CDR1 is LNHDA and CDR2 is SQIVND in the germline V gene (reference sequence). Combining the CDR3 with reference TRBV19 and TRBJ2-7 gives the whole variable domain DGGITQSPKYLFRKEGQNVTLSCEQNLNHDAMYWYRQDPGQGLRLIYYSQIVNDFQKGDIAEGYSVSREKKESFPLTVTSAQKNPTAFYLCASSGQGGPYEQYFGPGTRLTVT.

The CDR3 DNA reads as TGTGCCAGTAGTATAGAAAAGGGACAGGTATCTGGCTACACCTTC. It specifies CASSIEKGQVSGYTF. This chain joins TRBV19 and TRBJ1-2; TRBD1 aligns across 8 bases. V lost 0 bases to trimming and J lost 7 bases; unmatched junction nucleotides: 7. CDR3 length equals 15 residues. Germline assignment: CDR1 LNHDA and CDR2 SQIVND (reference sequence).

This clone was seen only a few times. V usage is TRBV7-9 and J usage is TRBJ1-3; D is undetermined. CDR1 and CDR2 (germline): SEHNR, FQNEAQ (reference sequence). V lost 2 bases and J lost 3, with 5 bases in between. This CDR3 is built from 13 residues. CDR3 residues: CASSLWGGNTIYF. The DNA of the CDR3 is TGTGCCAGCAGCTTATGGGGTGGAAACACCATATATTTT.

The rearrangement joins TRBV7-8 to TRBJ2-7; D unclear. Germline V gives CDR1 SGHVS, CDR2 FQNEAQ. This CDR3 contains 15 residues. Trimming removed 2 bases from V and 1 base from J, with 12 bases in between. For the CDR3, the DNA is TGTGCCAGCAGCTTAAGGTATTCAGGTTCCTACGAGCAGTACGTC. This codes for CASSLRYSGSYEQYV.

The CDR3 loop is CASSLRTQFRTDTQYF. Here the CDR3 DNA reads TGTGCCAGCAGCTTGAGGACACAATTTCGTACAGATACGCAGTATTTT. J is TRBJ2-3 and V is TRBV5-6; D possibly corresponds to TRBD1 (5 bases). V was trimmed by 1 base and J by 3 bases, leaving 15 bases between them. Germline values: CDR1 SGHDT, CDR2 YYEEEE. This CDR3 contains 16 residues.

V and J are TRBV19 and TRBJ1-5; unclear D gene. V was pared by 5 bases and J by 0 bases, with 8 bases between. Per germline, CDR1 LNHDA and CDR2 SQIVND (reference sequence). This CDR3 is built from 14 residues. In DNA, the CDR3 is TGTGCCAGTAGTCCCGGCCTTAGCAATCAGCCCCAGCATTTT. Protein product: CASSPGLSNQPQHF.

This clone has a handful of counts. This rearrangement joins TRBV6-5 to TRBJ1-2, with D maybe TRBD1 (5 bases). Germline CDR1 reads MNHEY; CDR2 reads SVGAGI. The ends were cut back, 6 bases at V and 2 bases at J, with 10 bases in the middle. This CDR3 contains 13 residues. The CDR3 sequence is CASSIQENYGYTF. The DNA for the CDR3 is TGTGCCAGCAGCATACAGGAGAACTATGGCTACACCTTC.

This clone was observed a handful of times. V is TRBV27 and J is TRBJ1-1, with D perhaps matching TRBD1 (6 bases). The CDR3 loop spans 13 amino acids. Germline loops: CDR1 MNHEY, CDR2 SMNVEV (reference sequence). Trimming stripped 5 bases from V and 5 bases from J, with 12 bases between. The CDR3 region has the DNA TGTGCCAGCAGTGGCGGGGGCCGAACTGAAGCTTTCTTT. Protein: CASSGGGRTEAFF.

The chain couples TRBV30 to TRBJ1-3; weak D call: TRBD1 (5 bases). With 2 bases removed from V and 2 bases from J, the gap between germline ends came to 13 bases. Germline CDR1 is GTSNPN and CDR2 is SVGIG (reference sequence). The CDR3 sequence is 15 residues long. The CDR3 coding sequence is TGTGCCTGGAGTTCCGGGGCCGCTGCTGGAAACACCATATATTTT. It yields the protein CAWSSGAAAGNTIYF.